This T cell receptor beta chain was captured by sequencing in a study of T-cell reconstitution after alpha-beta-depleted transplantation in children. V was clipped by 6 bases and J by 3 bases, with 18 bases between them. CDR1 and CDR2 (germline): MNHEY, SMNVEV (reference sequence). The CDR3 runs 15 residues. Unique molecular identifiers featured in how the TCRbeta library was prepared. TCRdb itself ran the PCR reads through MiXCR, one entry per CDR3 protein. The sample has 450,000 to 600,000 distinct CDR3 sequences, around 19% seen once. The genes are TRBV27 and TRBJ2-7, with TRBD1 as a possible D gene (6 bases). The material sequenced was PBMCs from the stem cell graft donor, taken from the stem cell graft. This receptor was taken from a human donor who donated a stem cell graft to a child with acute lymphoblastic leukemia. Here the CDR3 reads CASRPLTGFNYEQYF. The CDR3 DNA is TGTGCCAGCAGACCCTTGACAGGATTCAACTACGAGCAGTACTTC.